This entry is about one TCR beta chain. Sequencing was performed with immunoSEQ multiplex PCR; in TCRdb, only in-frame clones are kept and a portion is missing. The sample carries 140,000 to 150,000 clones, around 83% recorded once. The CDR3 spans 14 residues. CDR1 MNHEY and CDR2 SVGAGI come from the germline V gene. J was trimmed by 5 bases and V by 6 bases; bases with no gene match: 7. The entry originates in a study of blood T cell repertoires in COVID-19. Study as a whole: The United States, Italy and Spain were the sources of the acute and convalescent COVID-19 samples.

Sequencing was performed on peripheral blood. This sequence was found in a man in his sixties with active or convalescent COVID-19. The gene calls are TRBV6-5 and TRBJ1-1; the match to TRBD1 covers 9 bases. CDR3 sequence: CASRADRGFTEAFF. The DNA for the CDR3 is TGTGCCAGCAGAGCGGACAGGGGCTTTACTGAAGCTTTCTTT.